A selection of T cell receptor beta chains follows, all from one sample in a study of early T cells in non-severe SARS-CoV-2 infection. A single record per CDR3 protein comes from TCRdb applying MiXCR to the 5' RACE reads. In the table there are under 50,000 distinct CDR3 sequences, roughly 4% of which are singletons. Material for sequencing was whole blood. The origin of the receptors is an adult who was a healthcare worker with PCR-confirmed SARS-CoV-2 infection or an uninfected control (not recorded which). Each CDR3 is given with its conserved first and last residue.

cdr3_length j_call v_call cdr3_aa
16 TRBJ2-2 TRBV7-3 CASSQRGGTDTGELFF
13 TRBJ2-3 TRBV7-2 CASSLNFRGTQYF
14 TRBJ2-1 TRBV18 CASSPTGSYNEQFF
13 TRBJ2-7 TRBV20-1 CSARPTSTYEQYF
16 TRBJ2-1 TRBV11-2 CASSLDLARNSPEQFF
12 TRBJ1-1 TRBV3-1 CASSSEGLEAFF
15 TRBJ2-6 TRBV5-4 CASSSGGTGANVLTF
14 TRBJ1-5 TRBV10-3 CAISAGDSNQPQHF
14 TRBJ1-1 TRBV7-2 CASSSQGPGTEAFF
13 TRBJ2-7 TRBV6-2/TRBV6-3 CASRFTGTYEQYF
16 TRBJ2-1 TRBV13 CASSLQLAPRLSEQFF
20 TRBJ2-7 TRBV5-8 CASRRFSGLAGGITPYEQYF
14 TRBJ2-3 TRBV11-2 CASSSRVGTDTQYF
13 TRBJ1-1 TRBV18 CASSLTRNTEAFF
13 TRBJ2-1 TRBV11-3 CASSLSGGNEQFF
13 TRBJ2-1 TRBV6-2/TRBV6-3 CASSPIQGYEQFF
15 TRBJ2-5 TRBV4-3 CASSQGQGIQETQYF
15 TRBJ2-7 TRBV27 CASSGRGSGMYEQYF
12 TRBJ2-1 TRBV12-3/TRBV12-4 CASSLGTAEQFF
13 TRBJ2-3 TRBV7-2 CASSLGTGDTQYF
16 TRBJ2-1 TRBV19 CASRLSGQVTSSEQFF
17 TRBJ1-6 TRBV20-1 CSATRTDSYSYNSPLHF
16 TRBJ2-3 TRBV7-3 CASSLGTEGAADTQYF
16 TRBJ1-6 TRBV7-9 CASSLEGQGFNSPLHF
14 TRBJ1-1 TRBV29-1 CSVTGTGGSTEAFF
16 TRBJ2-2 TRBV5-1 CASSEAGTSNTGELFF
14 TRBJ2-7 TRBV19 CASSLTTPRAEQYF
15 TRBJ2-1 TRBV12-3/TRBV12-4 CASSLGGFGYNEQFF
14 TRBJ2-6 TRBV7-9 CASLWSSGANVLTF
12 TRBJ1-1 TRBV6-5 CASSSGWAEAFF
15 TRBJ1-1 TRBV29-1 CSVVFGDSRSAEAFF
17 TRBJ2-3 TRBV5-6 CASSLDRTSGGSDTQYF
14 TRBJ1-1 TRBV7-3 CASSLWGSDTEAFF